The TCR beta chain under discussion was sequenced for a study of response to subunit inactivated influenza vaccine. Study conclusions and caveats: Every seasonal influenza vaccination brings in few new T cells, the authors suggested.

This clonotype was observed a few times. Its antigen is as yet unknown. V lost 5 bases and J 4 bases, leaving 21 bases between the germline ends. From germline, CDR1 is MNHEY and CDR2 SMNVEV (reference sequence). The CDR3 totals 16 residues. TCRdb recomputed calls from the RT-PCR reads with MiXCR, one row per CDR3 protein. This sample yields over 400,000 distinct CDR3 sequences, of which under 15% are seen a single time; 13% belongs to the top ten. The chain couples TRBV27 to TRBJ2-7, with D possibly TRBD2 on 6 matching bases. The specimen was PBMCs from blood, collected more than 35 days after vaccination. The source of this sequence is a man aged 50-59 years who received an inactivated influenza vaccine. CDR3 loop: CASSPHGGTKGYEQYF. The CDR3, as DNA: TGTGCCAGCAGTCCGCATGGGGGGACCAAGGGGTACGAGCAGTACTTC.